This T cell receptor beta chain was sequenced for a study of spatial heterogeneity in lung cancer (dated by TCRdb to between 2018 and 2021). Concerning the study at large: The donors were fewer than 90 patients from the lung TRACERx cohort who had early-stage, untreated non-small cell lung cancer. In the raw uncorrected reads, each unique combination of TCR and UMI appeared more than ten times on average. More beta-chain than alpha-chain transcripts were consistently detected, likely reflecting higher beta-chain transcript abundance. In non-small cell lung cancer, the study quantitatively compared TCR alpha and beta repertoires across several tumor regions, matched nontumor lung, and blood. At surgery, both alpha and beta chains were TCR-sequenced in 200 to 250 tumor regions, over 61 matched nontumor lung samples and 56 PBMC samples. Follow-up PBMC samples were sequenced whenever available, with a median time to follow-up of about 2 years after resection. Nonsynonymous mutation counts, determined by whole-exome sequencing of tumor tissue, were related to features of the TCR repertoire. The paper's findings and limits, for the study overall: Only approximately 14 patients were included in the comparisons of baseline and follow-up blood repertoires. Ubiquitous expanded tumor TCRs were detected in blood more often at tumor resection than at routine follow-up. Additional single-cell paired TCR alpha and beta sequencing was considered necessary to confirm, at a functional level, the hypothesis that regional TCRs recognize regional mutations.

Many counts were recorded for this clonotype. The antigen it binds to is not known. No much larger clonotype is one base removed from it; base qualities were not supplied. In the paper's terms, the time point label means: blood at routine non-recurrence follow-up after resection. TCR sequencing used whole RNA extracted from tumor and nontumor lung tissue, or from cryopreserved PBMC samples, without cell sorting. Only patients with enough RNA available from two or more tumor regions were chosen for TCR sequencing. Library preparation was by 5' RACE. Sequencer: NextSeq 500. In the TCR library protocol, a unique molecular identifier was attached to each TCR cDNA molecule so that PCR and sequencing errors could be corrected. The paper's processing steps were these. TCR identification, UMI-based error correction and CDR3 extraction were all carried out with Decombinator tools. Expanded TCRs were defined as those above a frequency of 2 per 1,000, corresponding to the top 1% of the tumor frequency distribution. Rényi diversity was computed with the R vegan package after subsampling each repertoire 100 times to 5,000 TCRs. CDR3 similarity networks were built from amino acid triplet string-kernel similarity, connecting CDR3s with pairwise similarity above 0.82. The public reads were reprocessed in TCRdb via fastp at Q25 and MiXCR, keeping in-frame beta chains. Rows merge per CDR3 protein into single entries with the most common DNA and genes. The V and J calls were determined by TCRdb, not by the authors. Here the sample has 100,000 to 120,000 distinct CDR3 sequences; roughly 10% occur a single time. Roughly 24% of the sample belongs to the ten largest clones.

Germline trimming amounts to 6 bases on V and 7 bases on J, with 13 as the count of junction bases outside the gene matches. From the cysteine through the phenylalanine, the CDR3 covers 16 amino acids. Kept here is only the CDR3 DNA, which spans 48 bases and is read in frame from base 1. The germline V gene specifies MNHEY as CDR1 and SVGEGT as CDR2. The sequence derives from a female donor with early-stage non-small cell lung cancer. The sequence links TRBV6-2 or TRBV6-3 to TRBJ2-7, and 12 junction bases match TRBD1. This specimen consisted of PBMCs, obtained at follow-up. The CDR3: CASRPTGTGGLREQYF. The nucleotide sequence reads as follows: TGTGCCAGCAGGCCCACCGGGACAGGGGGCCTGAGGGAGCAGTACTTC.